Listed here are 25 T cell receptor beta chains from one sample, sequenced in a study of OX40 agonist ivuxolimab in advanced cancers. TCRdb's table, derived via immunoSEQ multiplex PCR, lists solely in-frame clones and lacks some. Of under 75,000 clones in the sample, approximately 86% were seen once. This material consisted of CD4+ or CD8+ T cells sorted from blood, taken in a trial of the OX40 agonist ivuxolimab. The receptors shown here come from an adult with an advanced solid tumor such as melanoma, head and neck, liver or kidney cancer.

The rearrangement joins TRBV9 to TRBJ2-2, with 11 nucleotides matching TRBD1. CDR1 SGDLS and CDR2 YYNGEE come from the germline V gene. The V segment lost 4 bases and the J segment 5 bases; nucleotides outside the gene matches: 7. This CDR3 spans 16 amino acids. The DNA of the CDR3 is TGTGCCAGCAGCCCCCAGGACAGGGGGCGGACCGGGGAGCTGTTTTTT. Translation: CASSPQDRGRTGELFF.

The CDR3 bases are TGTGCCTGGAGTGTACGTTATGGCTACACCTTC. The encoded protein is CAWSVRYGYTF. This chain links TRBV30 with TRBJ1-2; D is uncertain. From germline, CDR1 is GTSNPN and CDR2 SVGIG (reference sequence). CDR3 length: 11 amino acids. The V and J ends lost 0 bases and 5 bases respectively, with 4 bases between them.

J is TRBJ2-3 and V is TRBV6-1; 13 nucleotides line up with TRBD2. CDR1 and CDR2 (germline): MNHNS, SASEGT. V shed 5 bases, J shed 4 bases, and the junction held 3 bases outside the gene matches. CDR3 length: 15 amino acids. The CDR3: CASSRLAGGSDTQYF. The DNA for the CDR3 is TGTGCCAGCAGTAGACTAGCGGGGGGTTCAGATACGCAGTATTTT.

A few counts support this clone. The chain has TRBV9 and TRBJ2-2; unclear D gene. V dropped 0 bases and J dropped 2 bases, with 8 bases sitting between them. Germline values: CDR1 SGDLS, CDR2 YYNGEE. This CDR3 contains 15 residues. The CDR3 protein is CASSVVPHNTGELFF. CDR3 sequence (DNA): TGTGCCAGCAGCGTAGTGCCTCACAACACCGGGGAGCTGTTTTTT.

V gene TRBV11-3 combines with J gene TRBJ2-1; 8 bases agree with TRBD2. The CDR3 sequence is 14 residues long. After removal of 1 base from V and 6 bases from J, the junction contained 2 bases not matched to a gene. Germline CDR1 reads SGHNT; CDR2 reads YENEEA. The CDR3 loop reads CASSLAGGVNEQFF. CDR3 nucleotides: TGTGCCAGCAGCTTAGCGGGAGGGGTCAATGAGCAGTTCTTC.

This chain links TRBV6-5 with TRBJ1-5, with TRBD1 identical over 8 bases. Germline CDR1 reads MNHEY; CDR2 reads SVGAGI. This CDR3 has 14 amino acids. V trimming: 4 bases; J trimming: 2 bases; junction bases outside the gene matches: 1. The CDR3 loop reads CASSLTGGNQPQHF. The CDR3 coding sequence is TGTGCCAGCAGTTTGACAGGGGGCAATCAGCCCCAGCATTTT.

V is TRBV19 and J is TRBJ2-7; 10 nucleotides align to TRBD1. From germline, CDR1 is LNHDA and CDR2 SQIVND (reference sequence). The CDR3 totals 13 residues. V shed 6 bases and J 7 bases; nucleotides not matched to a gene: 6. The CDR3 reads CASSRDRGLEQYF. The CDR3 DNA is TGTGCCAGTAGCAGAGACAGGGGGCTTGAGCAGTACTTC.

The table lists this clone with a few counts. The chain couples TRBV6-1 to TRBJ1-5; weak D call: TRBD1 (5 bases). The V end was cut by 6 bases, the J end by 0 bases, with 12 bases between. Germline V CDR1 and CDR2: MNHNS, SASEGT. This CDR3 has 15 amino acids. CDR3 sequence (DNA): TGTGCCAGCAGGAGGGGAGTATATAGCAATCAGCCCCAGCATTTT. Its translation: CASRRGVYSNQPQHF.

The chain has TRBV7-6 and TRBJ1-1; D uncertain. The V end was cut by 0 bases, the J end by 1 base, with 9 bases between. The CDR3 sequence is 15 residues long. In germline, CDR1 is SGHVS, CDR2 FNYEAQ. In nucleotides, the CDR3 is TGTGCCAGCAGCTTAGCGGCGGCAGCGAACACTGAAGCTTTCTTT. Amino acid sequence: CASSLAAAANTEAFF.

This clone was recorded only once. The CDR3 region has the DNA TGCGCCAGCAGAACCGACAGGGGGATGGATACGCAGTATTTT. This gives the protein CASRTDRGMDTQYF. The rearrangement uses TRBV5-1 and TRBJ2-3; 9 bases are shared with TRBD1. Trimming at V came to 5 bases and at J to 6 bases, leaving 7 bases not matched to a gene. From germline, CDR1 is SGHRS and CDR2 YFSETQ. The CDR3 is 14 amino acids.

The chain couples TRBV7-2 to TRBJ2-5, with TRBD2 as a possible D gene (6 bases). CDR1 and CDR2 (germline): SGHTA, FQGNSA. V dropped 5 bases and J dropped 5 bases, with 21 bases sitting between them. The CDR3 has 16 amino acids. The CDR3 region has the DNA TGTGCCAGCAGCCAGGCCCTAGCCCAAAGCGGGGAGACCCAGTACTTC. Translation: CASSQALAQSGETQYF.

This chain links TRBV6-6 with TRBJ1-4, with unresolved D. Trimming removed 8 bases from V and 8 bases from J, with 12 bases in between. The CDR3 consists of 12 residues. The germline CDR1 and CDR2 sequences are MNHNY and SVGAGI (reference sequence). The DNA of the CDR3 is TGTGCCAGCCACTCGGGAGGAGAAAAACTGTTTTTT. Protein product: CASHSGGEKLFF.

The chain has TRBV2 and TRBJ1-1; D gene ambiguous. Germline V gene sequence: CDR1 SNHLY, CDR2 FYNNEI. Trimming took off 6 bases at V and 8 bases at J, with 13 bases between the two ends. CDR3 length: 12 amino acids. CDR3 in DNA: TGTGCCAGCAGGGAGGCGAGTAGAGAAGCTTTCTTT. Protein: CASREASREAFF. Combining the CDR3 with reference TRBV2 and TRBJ1-1 gives the whole variable domain EPEVTQTPSHQVTQMGQEVILRCVPISNHLYFYWYRQILGQKVEFLVSFYNNEISEKSEIFDDQFSVERPDGSNFTLKIRSTKLEDSAMYFCASREASREAFFGQGTRLTVV.

This sequence joins TRBV30 and TRBJ2-7; D call uncertain. Between the trimmed V and J ends, which lost 1 base and 7 bases, there was a span of 11 bases. From germline, CDR1 is GTSNPN and CDR2 SVGIG (reference sequence). The CDR3 contains 12 residues. Written as DNA, the CDR3 is TGTGCCTGGAGTGGACCCTCCACGGAGCAGTACTTC. Protein: CAWSGPSTEQYF.

This chain uses TRBV9 with TRBJ1-1, with D possibly matching TRBD1 (5 bases). Trimming cost V 0 bases and J 0 bases, with 6 bases left between them. The CDR3 is 14 amino acids. The V gene's germline CDR1 is SGDLS and CDR2 YYNGEE. As DNA, the CDR3 is TGTGCCAGCAGCGTAGGACAGATGAACACTGAAGCTTTCTTT. Its protein product is CASSVGQMNTEAFF.

Only one count was recorded for this clone. This sequence joins TRBV10-3 and TRBJ2-7, with D perhaps given as TRBD1 or TRBD2 (5 bases each). This CDR3 contains 11 residues. Germline values: CDR1 ENHRY, CDR2 SYGVKD. The V gene lost 6 bases and the J gene lost 7 bases, with 10 bases spanning the gap. CDR3 in amino acids: CAIRREGEQYF. The CDR3, as DNA: TGTGCCATCAGGAGAGAGGGGGAGCAGTACTTC.

The rearrangement uses TRBV2 and TRBJ1-6; D uncertain. This CDR3 has 15 residues. The germline V gene has CDR1 SNHLY and CDR2 FYNNEI. V dropped 2 bases and J dropped 2 bases, with 7 bases sitting between them. Here the CDR3 DNA reads TGTGCCAGCAGTGAACGGGTTACCTATAATTCACCCCTCCACTTT. Its translation is CASSERVTYNSPLHF.

The genes are TRBV19 and TRBJ2-3; 8 bases agree with TRBD1. The length of the CDR3 is 14 residues. Germline V gene sequence: CDR1 LNHDA, CDR2 SQIVND (reference sequence). V lost 9 bases and J lost 2; bases outside the gene matches: 7. CDR3 in amino acids: CASAYRGFTDTQYF. CDR3 DNA: TGTGCCAGCGCTTACAGGGGGTTCACAGATACGCAGTATTTT.

This chain connects TRBV19 to TRBJ2-3, with D perhaps TRBD1 (5 bases). CDR1 and CDR2 (germline): LNHDA, SQIVND (reference sequence). This CDR3 contains 14 residues. The V end was cut by 6 bases, the J end by 8 bases, with 18 bases between. The CDR3 reads CASSPNGAFGTQYF. DNA for the CDR3: TGTGCCAGTAGCCCAAATGGGGCGTTCGGTACGCAGTATTTT.

This clone was observed a handful of times. V gene TRBV30 combines with J gene TRBJ2-7; D is ambiguous. CDR1 is GTSNPN, CDR2 SVGIG, per germline (reference sequence). The CDR3 is 12 residues long. Trimming pared 8 bases from V and 4 bases from J, leaving 15 bases between. The CDR3 DNA reads as TGTGCCGCGTCGGCCTCTCTTTACGAGCAGTACTTC. It codes for CAASASLYEQYF.

This clone was detected only a few times. The rearrangement joins TRBV18 to TRBJ1-5; D remains unclear. Deletions cut 1 base from V and 8 bases from J, with 9 bases between. The length of the CDR3 is 13 residues. Germline-derived CDR1 and CDR2 are KGHSH and LQKENI. The CDR3 DNA sequence: TGTGCCAGCTCACCACAGGGTATGGAGCCCCAGCATTTT. This sequence encodes CASSPQGMEPQHF.

The rearrangement joins TRBV7-2 to TRBJ2-1; no reliable D call. Germline V gives CDR1 SGHTA, CDR2 FQGNSA. The ends were cut back, 5 bases at V and 9 bases at J, with 14 bases in the middle. This CDR3 is 13 amino acids long. DNA for the CDR3: TGTGCCAGCAGCACCCTTTCCGGGTTTGAGCAGTTCTTC. It codes for CASSTLSGFEQFF.

This chain uses TRBV28 with TRBJ2-3; TRBD1 matches at 7 bases. Germline V gives CDR1 MDHEN, CDR2 SYDVKM. J gave up 0 bases and V 3 bases, and 6 bases lay outside the gene matches. CDR3 length: 16 amino acids. This CDR3 reads CASSFPDRRSTDTQYF. CDR3 in DNA: TGTGCCAGCAGTTTCCCGGACAGGAGGAGCACAGATACGCAGTATTTT.

The J gene is TRBJ2-1, the V gene TRBV5-4; perhaps TRBD2 as D (6 bases). The CDR3 runs 15 residues. The germline gives CDR1 SGHNT, CDR2 YYREEE (reference sequence). The V and J ends lost 2 bases and 6 bases respectively, with 15 bases between them. The CDR3 DNA reads TGTGCCAGCAGCTTCTGGGGCGGGGAGCTCAATGAGCAGTTCTTC. It translates to CASSFWGGELNEQFF.

The chain joins TRBV5-1 to TRBJ2-7; D call uncertain. The germline CDR1 and CDR2 sequences are SGHRS and YFSETQ. With 1 base removed from V and 4 bases from J, the gap between germline ends came to 9 bases. This CDR3 has 13 amino acids. CDR3 DNA sequence: TGCGCCAGCAGCTTGTCTAGATCATACGAGCAGTACTTC. It translates to CASSLSRSYEQYF.